The 7 T cell receptor beta chains in this list originate from one sample, sequenced in a study of T-cell reconstitution after alpha-beta-depleted transplantation in children. A library of TCRbeta sequences, prepared with unique molecular identifiers, was generated. TCRdb passed the PCR reads through MiXCR, listing each CDR3 protein once. This sample yields about 500,000 distinct CDR3 sequences, of which over 25% are seen a single time; approximately 2.3% belongs to the top ten. This specimen was PBMCs from the stem cell graft donor, taken from the stem cell graft. These receptors came from a human donor who donated a stem cell graft to a child with aplastic anemia.

The CDR3 protein is CASSQGSIAVYEQYF. Here the CDR3 DNA reads TGCGCCAGCAGCCAAGGGTCGATAGCGGTCTACGAGCAGTACTTC. This chain connects TRBV4-3 to TRBJ2-7, with D maybe TRBD2 (6 bases). The CDR3 is made up of 15 amino acids. The V and J ends lost 1 base and 3 bases respectively, with 13 bases between them. Germline loops: CDR1 LGHNA, CDR2 YSLEER.

The chain links TRBV30 to TRBJ1-1; 7 bases map to TRBD1. The CDR3 spans 14 residues. V dropped 3 bases and J dropped 1; count of bases not matched to a gene: 5. Germline assignment: CDR1 GTSNPN and CDR2 SVGIG (reference sequence). CDR3 in amino acids: CAWRHRGPNTEAFF. The CDR3 region has the DNA TGTGCCTGGAGGCACAGGGGACCGAACACTGAAGCTTTCTTT.

This chain uses TRBV7-9 with TRBJ2-1; 7 nucleotides agree with TRBD2. Germline V gives CDR1 SEHNR, CDR2 FQNEAQ (reference sequence). Trimming took 1 base from V and 7 from J; bases not matched to a gene: 1. The CDR3 contains 13 residues. The CDR3 coding sequence is TGTGCCAGCAGCTTAGTAGCGGGTAATGAGCAGTTCTTC. Its translation: CASSLVAGNEQFF.

The gene calls are TRBV3-1 and TRBJ2-1, with a possible D match to TRBD2 (6 bases). Looked up from germline, CDR1 is LGHDT and CDR2 is YNNKEL (reference sequence). V was pared by 2 bases and J by 1 base, with 12 bases between. This CDR3 has 16 residues. CDR3 nucleotides: TGTGCCAGCAGCCAATTTCGGGGGACTTCCTACAATGAGCAGTTCTTC. This gives the protein CASSQFRGTSYNEQFF.

This clonotype has a handful of counts. The V gene is TRBV5-4, the J gene TRBJ2-1, with D perhaps TRBD2 (7 bases). V dropped 4 bases and J dropped 2 bases, with 16 bases sitting between them. CDR3 length: 16 residues. CDR1 is SGHNT and CDR2 is YYREEE in the germline V gene (reference sequence). In nucleotides, the CDR3 is TGTGCCAGCAGCCTAGGGGGGAGGGCCACCTACAATGAGCAGTTCTTC. Translation gives CASSLGGRATYNEQFF.

This clonotype was recorded a few times. This chain connects TRBV5-6 to TRBJ2-1; D remains unclear. This CDR3 is 13 amino acids long. Germline V CDR1 and CDR2: SGHDT, YYEEEE. The V and J ends lost 3 bases and 10 bases respectively, with 14 bases between them. The CDR3 loop is CASSWRSADEQFF. As DNA, the CDR3 is TGTGCCAGCAGCTGGCGATCCGCGGACGAGCAGTTCTTC.

The chain is built from TRBV7-2 and TRBJ1-2; the match to TRBD1 covers 7 bases. This CDR3 has 16 residues. J lost 6 bases, V lost 5 bases, and 15 bases had no gene match. In germline, CDR1 is SGHTA, CDR2 FQGNSA. CDR3 coding DNA: TGTGCCAGCAGCCCCGAGCACTATCTTACAGGGGATGGCTACACCTTC. Translated: CASSPEHYLTGDGYTF.